A single sample is the source of the 32 T cell receptor beta chains below, sequenced in a study of beta chain features in type 1 diabetes. Study-level results: Type 1 diabetes patients had moderately but significantly shorter TCRB CDR3s in all four CD4+ subsets.

Expressed TCRB transcripts got sequenced, as all isolated RNA was reverse transcribed. Sequenced by immunoSEQ multiplex PCR; TCRdb stores in-frame clones only, minus some. The sample has about 170,000 clones, approximately 8.1% seen once. Their recognized antigens are unknown. The source material was central memory CD4+ T cells from blood. Receptors were obtained from a woman in her 40s with type 1 diabetes.

This chain uses TRBV9 with TRBJ1-1, with D unclear. Per germline, CDR1 SGDLS and CDR2 YYNGEE. This CDR3 spans 14 amino acids. V lost 0 bases, J lost 5 bases, and 11 bases lay in between. The DNA for the CDR3 is TGTGCCAGCAGCGTAGACCCCGGAGGGACTGAAGCTTTCTTT. Its protein is CASSVDPGGTEAFF.

This clone was observed a handful of times. CDR3 coding DNA: TGTGCCAGCAGTTCCCGACTAGCGACTAGCACAGATACGCAGTATTTT. It specifies CASSSRLATSTDTQYF. V and J are TRBV28 and TRBJ2-3, with 8 nucleotides matching TRBD2. There are 16 residues in the CDR3. Trimming cost V 4 bases and J 0 bases; bases outside gene matches: 6. Germline V gene sequence: CDR1 MDHEN, CDR2 SYDVKM. Together with reference TRBV28 and TRBJ2-3, the CDR3 gives the full variable domain: DVKVTQSSRYLVKRTGEKVFLECVQDMDHENMFWYRQDPGLGLRLIYFSYDVKMKEKGDIPEGYSVSREKKERFSLILESASTNQTSMYLCASSSRLATSTDTQYFGPGTRLTVL.

The V gene is TRBV9, the J gene TRBJ1-5, with D tentatively TRBD1 (5 bases). This CDR3 region has 13 residues. Germline CDR1 SGDLS, CDR2 YYNGEE. Trimming shortened V by 4 bases and J by 8 bases, and 13 bases separated the two germline ends. The CDR3 is CASSRGGGEPQHF. The CDR3 DNA reads as TGTGCCAGCAGCCGCGGTGGGGGGGAGCCCCAGCATTTT.

This clone was detected a few times. V is TRBV6-5 and J is TRBJ2-1; 9 positions agree with TRBD2. The CDR3 is 16 amino acids. V gave up 2 bases and J gave up 0 bases; unmatched junction bases: 2. Germline CDR1 MNHEY, CDR2 SVGAGI. CDR3 sequence reads: CASSYAGGASYNEQFF. The CDR3 nucleotides read TGTGCCAGCAGTTACGCGGGGGGGGCCTCCTACAATGAGCAGTTCTTC.

V usage is TRBV6-1 and J usage is TRBJ2-3, with 11 bases aligning to TRBD1. The CDR3 totals 13 residues. V dropped 11 bases and J dropped 8; count of bases not matched to a gene: 9. The germline V gene has CDR1 MNHNS and CDR2 SASEGT. Here the CDR3 reads CAVDRGQKSTQYF. Written as DNA, the CDR3 is TGTGCCGTGGACAGGGGGCAGAAAAGTACGCAGTATTTT.

This clone was found a few times. Within the sample, other DNA sequences also encode this same CDR3. The chain uses TRBV7-9 and TRBJ2-1; TRBD2 matches at 8 bases. Germline V gene sequence: CDR1 SEHNR, CDR2 FQNEAQ (reference sequence). The CDR3 is made up of 15 amino acids. Trimming at V came to 5 bases and at J to 3 bases, leaving 6 bases not matched to a gene. CDR3 loop: CASSPPGGSYNEQFF. The CDR3 coding sequence is TGTGCCAGCAGCCCCCCGGGGGGGAGCTACAATGAGCAGTTCTTC. Supplemented by reference TRBV7-9 and TRBJ2-1, the full variable domain reads DTGVSQNPRHKITKRGQNVTFRCDPISEHNRLYWYRQTLGQGPEFLTYFQNEAQLEKSRLLSDRFSAERPKGSFSTLEIQRTEQGDSAMYLCASSPPGGSYNEQFFGPGTRLTVL.

The table lists this clone with a few counts. This chain's CDR3 is CASSPREDGEQYF. In DNA, the CDR3 is TGCGCCAGCAGCCCGCGGGAGGACGGCGAGCAGTACTTC. The chain carries TRBV5-1 and TRBJ2-7, with 8 positions matching TRBD2. This CDR3 has 13 residues. In germline, CDR1 is SGHRS, CDR2 YFSETQ. With V trimmed by 4 bases and J by 6 bases, 6 bases remained unmatched. Full variable domain (outside the CDR3, taken from reference TRBV5-1 and TRBJ2-7): KAGVTQTPRYLIKTRGQQVTLSCSPISGHRSVSWYQQTPGQGLQFLFEYFSETQRNKGNFPGRFSGRQFSNSRSEMNVSTLELGDSALYLCASSPREDGEQYFGPGTRLTVT.

The chain carries TRBV19 and TRBJ2-7; D call uncertain. From germline, CDR1 is LNHDA and CDR2 SQIVND (reference sequence). This CDR3 region has 13 residues. The ends were cut back, 1 base at V and 2 bases at J, with 6 bases in the middle. CDR3 loop: CASSIAVPYEQYF. In DNA form, the CDR3 reads TGTGCCAGTAGTATAGCGGTTCCCTACGAGCAGTACTTC.

The chain is built from TRBV5-6 and TRBJ1-2; weak D call: TRBD1 (6 bases). Germline V gives CDR1 SGHDT, CDR2 YYEEEE. This CDR3 region has 15 residues. The V end lost 4 bases, the J end lost 4 bases, and 17 bases lay between the germline ends. Here the CDR3 DNA reads TGTGCCAGCAGCCCTAGGGCGGAGGACAGCTATGGCTACACCTTC. This translates into CASSPRAEDSYGYTF.

The chain is built from TRBV18 and TRBJ2-7, with a possible D match to TRBD2 (5 bases). The V gene lost 5 bases and the J gene lost 6 bases, with 14 bases spanning the gap. The length of the CDR3 is 13 residues. Germline assignment: CDR1 KGHSH and CDR2 LQKENI. In nucleotides, the CDR3 is TGTGCCAGCTCAACCCGGCCTGGAGGCGAGCAGTACTTC. Translating it yields CASSTRPGGEQYF.

The genes are TRBV9 and TRBJ1-5; a weak D match, TRBD1 (6 bases). The germline CDR1 and CDR2 sequences are SGDLS and YYNGEE. There are 15 residues in the CDR3. V was clipped by 4 bases and J by 4 bases, with 15 bases between them. CDR3 amino acids: CASSSRQDTNQPQHF. CDR3 nucleotide sequence: TGTGCCAGCAGCTCCAGACAGGACACTAATCAGCCCCAGCATTTT.

The gene calls are TRBV2 and TRBJ2-5, with D uncertain. The CDR3 extends over 14 amino acids. Trimming stripped 2 bases from V and 6 bases from J, with 13 bases between. Per germline, CDR1 SNHLY and CDR2 FYNNEI. CDR3 sequence: CASSESLPTQTQYF. CDR3 nucleotides: TGTGCCAGCAGTGAATCTCTCCCTACTCAGACCCAGTACTTC. Full variable domain (missing parts from reference TRBV2 and TRBJ2-5): EPEVTQTPSHQVTQMGQEVILRCVPISNHLYFYWYRQILGQKVEFLVSFYNNEISEKSEIFDDQFSVERPDGSNFTLKIRSTKLEDSAMYFCASSESLPTQTQYFGPGTRLLVL.

In its sample, this clone was seen many times. V is TRBV28 and J is TRBJ2-7; TRBD1 matches at 12 bases. Trimming took 7 bases from V and 5 from J; bases not matched to a gene: 12. CDR1 MDHEN and CDR2 SYDVKM come from the germline V gene. The CDR3 length is 16 residues. In DNA, the CDR3 is TGTGCCAGCACCTCGGCAGGGACAGGGGGCCGAGACGAGCAGTACTTC. Its translation is CASTSAGTGGRDEQYF.

This clone was seen more than once but under ten times. The chain links TRBV5-8 to TRBJ1-1; D is perhaps TRBD1 (5 bases). Trimming removed 1 base from V and 5 bases from J, with 12 bases in between. Per the germline V gene, CDR1 is SGHTS and CDR2 is YDEGEE. The CDR3 spans 14 residues. In DNA form, the CDR3 reads TGTGCCAGCAGCTTGCAATCGGGGGGGACTGAAGCTTTCTTT. Translation gives CASSLQSGGTEAFF.

This clone appeared many times. The gene calls are TRBV10-2 and TRBJ1-3; D gene uncertain. The CDR3 is made up of 12 amino acids. CDR1 and CDR2 (germline): WSHSY, SAAADI. With 10 bases removed from V and 0 bases from J, the gap between germline ends came to 7 bases. This CDR3 is CATTHSGNTIYF. The CDR3 coding sequence is TGCGCCACCACTCACTCTGGAAACACCATATATTTT.

The chain carries TRBV5-8 and TRBJ1-4; TRBD1 matches at 7 bases. Looked up from germline, CDR1 is SGHTS and CDR2 is YDEGEE. V shed 4 bases, J shed 3 bases, and the junction held 3 bases outside the gene matches. The CDR3 has 14 amino acids. CDR3 loop: CASSLTGSNEKLFF. In DNA form, the CDR3 reads TGTGCCAGCAGCCTGACAGGGTCTAATGAAAAACTGTTTTTT.

The chain couples TRBV5-8 to TRBJ1-1, with D perhaps TRBD1 (5 bases). The CDR3 spans 14 residues. The V gene's germline CDR1 is SGHTS and CDR2 YDEGEE. V was pared by 3 bases and J by 4 bases, with 13 bases between. The CDR3 protein is CASSSAGLGTEAFF. For the CDR3, the DNA is TGTGCCAGCAGCTCTGCAGGGTTGGGCACTGAAGCTTTCTTT.

This clone was found many times. The rearrangement joins TRBV2 to TRBJ2-5; D possibly corresponds to TRBD1 (5 bases). Per germline, CDR1 SNHLY and CDR2 FYNNEI. V shed 3 bases and J shed 3 bases, with 11 bases lying between them. The CDR3 extends over 14 amino acids. The CDR3 DNA reads as TGTGCCAGCAGTGACCGCAGGGTGGAAGAGACCCAGTACTTC. It encodes CASSDRRVEETQYF.

This clone occurred a few times. CDR3 DNA: TGTGCCGGAGGGAGCCACATGAACACTGAAGCTTTCTTT. Translation: CAGGSHMNTEAFF. This chain joins TRBV6-6 and TRBJ1-1; no firm D call. The germline V gene has CDR1 MNHNY and CDR2 SVGAGI (reference sequence). V lost 11 bases, J lost 0 bases, and 13 bases lay in between. The CDR3 length is 13 residues.

V gene TRBV19 combines with J gene TRBJ2-5, with a tentative D call TRBD1 (5 bases). The length of the CDR3 is 11 residues. Germline-derived CDR1 and CDR2 are LNHDA and SQIVND (reference sequence). V was clipped by 4 bases and J by 5 bases, with 5 bases between them. The CDR3 here is CASSKGETQYF. The CDR3, as DNA: TGTGCCAGTAGTAAGGGGGAGACCCAGTACTTC.

This clone was seen only a few times. The chain joins TRBV30 to TRBJ2-2; 8 bases are a match to TRBD1. There are 14 residues in the CDR3. V shed 3 bases and J 5 bases; nucleotides not matched to a gene: 5. Germline loops: CDR1 GTSNPN, CDR2 SVGIG (reference sequence). The CDR3 bases are TGTGCCTGGAGACGGACAGGGAAGACCGGGGAGCTGTTTTTT. It translates to CAWRRTGKTGELFF.

This clone was counted between two and nine times. V gene TRBV5-6 combines with J gene TRBJ2-2; a weak D match, TRBD2 (5 bases). V was shortened by 3 bases and J by 3 bases, with 15 bases between the two germline ends. The germline V gene encodes CDR1 SGHDT and CDR2 YYEEEE. The CDR3 loop spans 16 amino acids. The CDR3 loop is CASSSLGGPDTGELFF. The CDR3 DNA sequence: TGTGCCAGCAGCTCGCTAGGAGGACCGGACACCGGGGAGCTGTTTTTT.

This clone was seen a few times. V is TRBV13 and J is TRBJ2-1; D ambiguous. The V and J ends lost 1 base and 15 bases respectively, with 13 bases between them. Germline V lookup: CDR1 PRHDT, CDR2 FYEKMQ (reference sequence). This CDR3 has 12 amino acids. CDR3 residues: CASSLVLDRLFF. CDR3 nucleotide sequence: TGTGCCAGCAGCTTAGTTCTTGACCGACTGTTCTTC.

There are a few counts of this clone. The rearrangement joins TRBV5-4 to TRBJ2-3; TRBD2 matches 14 bases. This CDR3 is built from 15 residues. Germline V gives CDR1 SGHNT, CDR2 YYREEE (reference sequence). V lost 4 bases and J lost 6; bases outside the gene matches: 4. The CDR3 sequence: CASSGGLAGEDTQYF. The CDR3 DNA reads TGTGCCAGCAGCGGGGGACTAGCGGGAGAGGATACGCAGTATTTT.

This clone was counted between two and nine times. The chain couples TRBV7-6 to TRBJ2-5, with 11 bases identical to TRBD1. Trimming at V came to 1 base and at J to 5 bases, leaving 6 bases not matched to a gene. The CDR3 runs to 16 residues. CDR1 and CDR2 (germline): SGHVS, FNYEAQ. CDR3 sequence (DNA): TGTGCCAGCAGCTTAGGGCCCGGGACAGGGGGGGAGACCCAGTACTTC. Amino acids: CASSLGPGTGGETQYF.

This clone was picked up a small number of times. This sequence joins TRBV4-3 and TRBJ2-1, with TRBD2 matching over 9 bases. Trimming removed 1 base from V and 10 bases from J; junction bases left unmatched: 5. This CDR3 spans 14 amino acids. Germline V gives CDR1 LGHNA, CDR2 YSLEER. The CDR3 loop reads CASSQVLAGGEQFF. CDR3 DNA sequence: TGCGCCAGCAGCCAAGTACTAGCGGGTGGGGAGCAGTTCTTC.

There are a few counts of this clone. CDR3 sequence reads: CATMDRGQLGYTF. The CDR3, as DNA: TGTGCCACCATGGACAGGGGGCAGCTGGGCTACACCTTC. The genes are TRBV19 and TRBJ1-2, with TRBD1 matching 11 bases. The CDR3 is 13 residues long. Germline assignment: CDR1 LNHDA and CDR2 SQIVND (reference sequence). V was pared by 10 bases and J by 8 bases, with 9 bases of the junction left unmatched.

This clone was recorded at least ten times. The chain recombines TRBV28 with TRBJ2-3; 12 bases fit TRBD2. V trimming: 4 bases; J trimming: 5 bases; junction bases outside the gene matches: 7. The CDR3 extends over 16 amino acids. Germline V lookup: CDR1 MDHEN, CDR2 SYDVKM. CDR3 coding DNA: TGTGCCAGCAGTTCGCGACTAGCGGGAGCAGGAGATACGCAGTATTTT. It codes for CASSSRLAGAGDTQYF.

This clone was observed a handful of times. The chain carries TRBV11-1 and TRBJ2-7, with TRBD2 as a possible D gene (7 bases). Trimming took 4 bases from V and 6 from J, leaving 13 bases between them. This CDR3 is 13 amino acids long. Germline CDR1 reads SGHAT; CDR2 reads FQDESV (reference sequence). CDR3 protein: CASSWAGAGEQYF. The CDR3 DNA follows: TGTGCCAGCAGCTGGGCGGGGGCCGGCGAGCAGTACTTC.

This clone has just a few counts. This rearrangement joins TRBV7-2 to TRBJ2-3, with 12 bases that match TRBD2. In germline, CDR1 is SGHTA, CDR2 FQGNSA. With 5 bases clipped from V and 8 bases from J, the junction kept 8 bases outside the gene matches. This CDR3 contains 15 residues. The DNA for the CDR3 is TGTGCCAGCAGCCTTCGACTAGCGGGAGAGGGTACGCAGTATTTT. Its protein product is CASSLRLAGEGTQYF.

This clone appeared a few times. The chain joins TRBV2 to TRBJ2-7, with a possible D match to TRBD1 (6 bases). Germline V gene lookup returns CDR1 SNHLY and CDR2 FYNNEI. The length of the CDR3 is 12 residues. V gave up 7 bases and J gave up 3 bases, with 10 bases separating them. CDR3 residues: CASKEQGYEQYF. CDR3 in DNA: TGTGCCAGCAAGGAACAGGGCTACGAGCAGTACTTC. The entire variable domain, with the rest obtained from reference TRBV2 and TRBJ2-7, is as follows: EPEVTQTPSHQVTQMGQEVILRCVPISNHLYFYWYRQILGQKVEFLVSFYNNEISEKSEIFDDQFSVERPDGSNFTLKIRSTKLEDSAMYFCASKEQGYEQYFGPGTRLTVT.

This clone turned up a few times. The chain combines TRBV4-2 with TRBJ1-1, with D perhaps matching TRBD1 (6 bases). CDR3 length: 17 residues. Germline loops: CDR1 LGHNA, CDR2 YNFKEQ. The V gene lost 0 bases and the J gene lost 0 bases, with 14 bases spanning the gap. The CDR3 nucleotides read TGTGCCAGCAGCCAAGACTATCCAGGGGCTATGAACACTGAAGCTTTCTTT. Residues: CASSQDYPGAMNTEAFF.